This T cell receptor beta chain was captured by sequencing in a study of T cell repertoires in cytomegalovirus infection (dated by TCRdb to about 2019). Looking at the study overall: Recently identified HLA-C-restricted CMV epitopes, whose presentation resists viral immunomodulation, were targeted by peptide stimulations together with well-studied HLA-B-restricted epitopes. Because public TCR beta signatures pointed to carriage of CMV infection together with the matching HLA type, the HLA type of each donor mattered for the analysis.

In the case of this clonotype: What antigen it recognizes has not been identified. The record has no base qualities; no much larger clone is one base away.

Relative to germline, V is missing 4 bases and J is missing 5 bases, with 10 bases of the junction outside any gene match. From its cysteine to its phenylalanine, the CDR3 spans 16 amino acids. Just CDR3 DNA is preserved here, 48 bases in frame from base 1. CDR1 and CDR2 are read off the germline V gene (reference sequence) as SEHNR and FQNEAQ. TCRdb records Illumina HiSeq 1500 as the sequencer. In TCRdb, the public reads were trimmed at Q25 with fastp and aligned with MiXCR, with productive beta chains retained. Records with the same CDR3 protein are collapsed into one entry carrying the most frequent genes and DNA. The table for this sample lists fewer than 1,000,000 distinct CDR3 sequences; around 30% of them were counted only once. More than 12% of the sample is held by the ten biggest clonotypes. Study-level results and caveats: In both this cohort and an independent cohort of several hundred donors, the cumulative frequency of public TCR beta family members distinguished carriers of CMV infection plus the relevant HLA type. The ex vivo response was dominated by HLA-C-restricted CMV-specific TCR beta clonotypes, which also provided the single most frequent clonotype in two of eight donors.

According to the study, the label for this sample's treatment or condition signals: in vitro stimulation with specific CMV peptide epitopes to enrich CMV-specific T cells. Sequenced here: cultured CD8+ T cells from PBMCs, sampled from culture after CMV antigen stimulation. This sequence uses TRBV7-9 and TRBJ2-1, with TRBD2 identical over 8 junction bases. The TCR originated in a human donor in good health (CMV status not recorded). Some clones in this sample may be carry-over from other donors' samples. The CDR3 region reads CASSSGGGLEDNEQFF. The nucleotide sequence reads TGTGCCAGCAGCTCCGGGGGGGGATTGGAAGACAATGAGCAGTTCTTC.